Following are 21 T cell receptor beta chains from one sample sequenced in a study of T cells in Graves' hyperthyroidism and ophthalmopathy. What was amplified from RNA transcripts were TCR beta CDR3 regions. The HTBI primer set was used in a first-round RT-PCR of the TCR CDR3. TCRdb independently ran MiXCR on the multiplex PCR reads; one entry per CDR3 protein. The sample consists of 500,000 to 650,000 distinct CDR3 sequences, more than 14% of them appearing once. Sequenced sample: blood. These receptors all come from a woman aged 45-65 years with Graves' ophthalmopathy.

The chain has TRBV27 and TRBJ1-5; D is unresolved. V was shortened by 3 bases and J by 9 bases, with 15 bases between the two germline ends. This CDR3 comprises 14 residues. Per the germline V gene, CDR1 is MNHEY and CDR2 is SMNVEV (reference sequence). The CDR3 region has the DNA TGTGCCAGCAGTTTTGCGAGGGAGGGAGGGCCCCAGCATTTT. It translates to CASSFAREGGPQHF.

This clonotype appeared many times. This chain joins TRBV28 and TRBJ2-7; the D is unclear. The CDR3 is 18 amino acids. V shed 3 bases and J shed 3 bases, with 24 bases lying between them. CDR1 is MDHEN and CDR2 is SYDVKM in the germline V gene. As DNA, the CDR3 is TGTGCCAGCAGTTTGAGTGAGAGTGGGCAGTGGAGTTTCTACGAGCAGTACTTC. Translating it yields CASSLSESGQWSFYEQYF. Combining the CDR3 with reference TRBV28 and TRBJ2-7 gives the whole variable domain DVKVTQSSRYLVKRTGEKVFLECVQDMDHENMFWYRQDPGLGLRLIYFSYDVKMKEKGDIPEGYSVSREKKERFSLILESASTNQTSMYLCASSLSESGQWSFYEQYFGPGTRLTVT.

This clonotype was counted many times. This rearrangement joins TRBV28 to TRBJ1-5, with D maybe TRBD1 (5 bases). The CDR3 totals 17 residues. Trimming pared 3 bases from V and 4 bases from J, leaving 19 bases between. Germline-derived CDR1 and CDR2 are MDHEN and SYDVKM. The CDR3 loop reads CASSFPRGGTKNQPQHF. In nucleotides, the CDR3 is TGTGCCAGCAGTTTCCCACGGGGGGGAACTAAAAATCAGCCCCAGCATTTT.

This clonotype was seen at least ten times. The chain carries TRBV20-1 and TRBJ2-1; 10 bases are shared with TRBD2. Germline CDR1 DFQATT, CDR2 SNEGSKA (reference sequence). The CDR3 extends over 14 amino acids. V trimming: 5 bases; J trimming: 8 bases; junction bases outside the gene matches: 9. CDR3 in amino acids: CSASPLAGEDEQFF. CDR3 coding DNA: TGCAGTGCTTCCCCCCTAGCGGGAGAAGATGAGCAGTTCTTC.

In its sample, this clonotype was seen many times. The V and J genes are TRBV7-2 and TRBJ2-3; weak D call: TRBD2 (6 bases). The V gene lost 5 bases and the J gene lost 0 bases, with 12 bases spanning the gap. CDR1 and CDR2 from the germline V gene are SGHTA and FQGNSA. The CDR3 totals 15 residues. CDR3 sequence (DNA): TGTGCCAGCAGCGGGGCGGGACGAAGCACAGATACGCAGTATTTT. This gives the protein CASSGAGRSTDTQYF.

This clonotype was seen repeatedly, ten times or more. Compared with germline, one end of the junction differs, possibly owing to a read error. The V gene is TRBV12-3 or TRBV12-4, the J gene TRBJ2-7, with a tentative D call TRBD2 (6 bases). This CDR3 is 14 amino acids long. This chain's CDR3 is CASMSEGLSHEQYF. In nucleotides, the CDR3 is TGTGCCAGCATGTCGGAGGGCCTCTCCCACGAGCAGTACTTC.

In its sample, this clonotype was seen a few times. In DNA, the CDR3 is TGTGCCAGCAGTTACTCGTCCAGGGTGGCCACTGAAGCTTTCTTT. Its translation: CASSYSSRVATEAFF. The rearrangement joins TRBV6-5 to TRBJ1-1; D is perhaps TRBD1 (5 bases). This CDR3 contains 15 residues. V was shortened by 0 bases and J by 4 bases, with 12 bases between the two germline ends. Germline V gene lookup returns CDR1 MNHEY and CDR2 SVGAGI.

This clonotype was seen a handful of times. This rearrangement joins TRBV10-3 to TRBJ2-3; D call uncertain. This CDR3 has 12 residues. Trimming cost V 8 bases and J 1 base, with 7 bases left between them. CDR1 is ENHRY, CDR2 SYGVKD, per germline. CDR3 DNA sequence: TGTGCCATCCGGCGCGGCACAGATACGCAGTATTTT. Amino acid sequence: CAIRRGTDTQYF.

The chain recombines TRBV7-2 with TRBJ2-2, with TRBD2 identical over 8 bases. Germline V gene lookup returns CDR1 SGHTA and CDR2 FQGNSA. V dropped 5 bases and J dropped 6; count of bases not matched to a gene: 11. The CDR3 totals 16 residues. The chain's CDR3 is CASSPSGTRVAGELFF. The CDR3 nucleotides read TGTGCCAGCAGCCCGTCCGGGACTAGGGTCGCCGGGGAGCTGTTTTTT.

The CDR3 reads CASSLVRRVSDQPQHF. CDR3 sequence (DNA): TGCGCCAGCAGCTTGGTCCGACGGGTGAGTGATCAGCCCCAGCATTTT. V and J are TRBV5-1 and TRBJ1-5, with D unresolved. CDR1 is SGHRS, CDR2 YFSETQ, per germline. The V and J ends lost 0 bases and 5 bases respectively, with 15 bases between them. The CDR3 is 16 residues long.

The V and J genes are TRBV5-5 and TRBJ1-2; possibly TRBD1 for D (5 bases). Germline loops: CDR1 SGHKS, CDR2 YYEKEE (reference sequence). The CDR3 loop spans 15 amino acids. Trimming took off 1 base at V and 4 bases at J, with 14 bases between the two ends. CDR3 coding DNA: TGTGCCAGCAGCTTGAGGGGACTGGAAGGCTATGGCTACACCTTC. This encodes CASSLRGLEGYGYTF.

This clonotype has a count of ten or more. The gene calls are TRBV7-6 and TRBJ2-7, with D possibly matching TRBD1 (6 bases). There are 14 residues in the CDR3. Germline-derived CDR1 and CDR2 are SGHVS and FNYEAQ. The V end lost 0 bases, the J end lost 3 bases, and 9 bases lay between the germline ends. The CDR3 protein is CASSLATGDYEQYF. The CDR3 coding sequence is TGTGCCAGCAGCTTAGCGACAGGAGACTACGAGCAGTACTTC. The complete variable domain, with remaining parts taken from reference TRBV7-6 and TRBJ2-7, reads GAGVSQSPRYKVTKRGQDVALRCDPISGHVSLYWYRQALGQGPEFLTYFNYEAQQDKSGLPNDRFSAERPEGSISTLTIQRTEQRDSAMYRCASSLATGDYEQYFGPGTRLTVT.

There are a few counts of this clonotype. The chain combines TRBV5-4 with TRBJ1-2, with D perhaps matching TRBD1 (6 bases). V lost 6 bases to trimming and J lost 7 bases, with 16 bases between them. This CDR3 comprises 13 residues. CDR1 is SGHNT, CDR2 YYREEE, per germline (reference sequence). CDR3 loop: CASTFTGTGGYTF. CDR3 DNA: TGTGCCAGCACCTTTACAGGGACGGGTGGCTACACCTTC.

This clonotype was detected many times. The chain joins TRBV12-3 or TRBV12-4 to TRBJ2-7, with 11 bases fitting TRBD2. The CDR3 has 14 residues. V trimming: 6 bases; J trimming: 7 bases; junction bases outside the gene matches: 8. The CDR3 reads CASRIAGGPYEQYF. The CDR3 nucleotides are TGTGCCAGCAGAATAGCGGGAGGGCCATATGAGCAGTACTTC.

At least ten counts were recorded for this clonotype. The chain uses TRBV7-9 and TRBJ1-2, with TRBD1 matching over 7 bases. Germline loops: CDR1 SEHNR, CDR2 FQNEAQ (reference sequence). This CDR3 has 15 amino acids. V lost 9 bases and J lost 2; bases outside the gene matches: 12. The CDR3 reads CASIPVETGNYGYTF. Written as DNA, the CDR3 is TGTGCCAGTATTCCGGTCGAGACAGGGAACTATGGCTACACCTTC.

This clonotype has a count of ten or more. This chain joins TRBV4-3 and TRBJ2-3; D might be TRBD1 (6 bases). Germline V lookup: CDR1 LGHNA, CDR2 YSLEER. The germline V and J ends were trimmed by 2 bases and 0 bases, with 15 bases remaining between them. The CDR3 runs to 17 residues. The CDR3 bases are TGCGCCAGCAGCCAAAACCTCCAGGGGATTAGCACAGATACGCAGTATTTT. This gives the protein CASSQNLQGISTDTQYF.

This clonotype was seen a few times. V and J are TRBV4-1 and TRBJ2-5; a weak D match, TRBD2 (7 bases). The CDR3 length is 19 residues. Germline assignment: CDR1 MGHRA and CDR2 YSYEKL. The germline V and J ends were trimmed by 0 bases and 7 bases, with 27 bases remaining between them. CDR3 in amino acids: CASSQDRVGGAGSLSTQYF. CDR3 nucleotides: TGCGCCAGCAGCCAAGATCGGGTGGGGGGGGCAGGCTCTTTATCGACCCAGTACTTC.

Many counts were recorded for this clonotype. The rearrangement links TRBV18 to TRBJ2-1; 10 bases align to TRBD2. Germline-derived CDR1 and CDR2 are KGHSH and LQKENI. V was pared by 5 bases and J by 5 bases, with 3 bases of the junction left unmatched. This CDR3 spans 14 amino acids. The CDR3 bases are TGTGCCAGCTCATCTAGCGGGAGCGACAATGAGCAGTTCTTC. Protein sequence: CASSSSGSDNEQFF.

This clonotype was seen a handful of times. This CDR3 is CASSKSIFFEQYF. The DNA of the CDR3 is TGTGCCAGCAGCAAATCGATATTTTTCGAGCAGTACTTC. The V and J genes are TRBV7-9 and TRBJ2-7; no firm D call. This CDR3 comprises 13 residues. CDR1 is SEHNR, CDR2 FQNEAQ, per germline (reference sequence). The V end was cut by 5 bases, the J end by 6 bases, with 14 bases between.

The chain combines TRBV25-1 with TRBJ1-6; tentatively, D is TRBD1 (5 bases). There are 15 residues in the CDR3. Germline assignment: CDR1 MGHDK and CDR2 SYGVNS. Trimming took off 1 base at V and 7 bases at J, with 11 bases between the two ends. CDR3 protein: CASSEFAGYNSPLHF. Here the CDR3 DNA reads TGTGCCAGCAGTGAATTTGCAGGGTACAATTCACCCCTCCACTTT.

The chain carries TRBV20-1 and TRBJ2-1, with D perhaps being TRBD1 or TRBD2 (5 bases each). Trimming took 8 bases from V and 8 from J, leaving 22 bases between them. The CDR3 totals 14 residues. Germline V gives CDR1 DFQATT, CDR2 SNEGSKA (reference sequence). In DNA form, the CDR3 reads TGCAGTTCCAAGAGGGACCCGGATGCATATGAGCAGTTCTTC. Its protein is CSSKRDPDAYEQFF.